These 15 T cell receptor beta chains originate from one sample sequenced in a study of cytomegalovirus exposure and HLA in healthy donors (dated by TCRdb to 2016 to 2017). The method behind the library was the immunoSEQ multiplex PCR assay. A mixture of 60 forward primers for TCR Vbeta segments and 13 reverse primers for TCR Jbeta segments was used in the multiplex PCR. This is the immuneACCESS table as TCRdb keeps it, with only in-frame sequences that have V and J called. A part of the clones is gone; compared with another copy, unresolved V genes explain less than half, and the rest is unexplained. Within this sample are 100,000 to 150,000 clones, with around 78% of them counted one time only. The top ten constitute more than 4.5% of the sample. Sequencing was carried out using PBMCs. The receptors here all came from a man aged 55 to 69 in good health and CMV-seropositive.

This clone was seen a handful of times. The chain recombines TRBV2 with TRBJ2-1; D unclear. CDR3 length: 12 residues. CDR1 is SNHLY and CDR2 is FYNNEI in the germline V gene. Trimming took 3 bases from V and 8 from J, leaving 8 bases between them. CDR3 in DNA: TGTGCCAGCAGTGAGATCAGGTATGAGCAGTTCTTC. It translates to CASSEIRYEQFF. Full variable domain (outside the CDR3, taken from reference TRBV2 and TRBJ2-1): EPEVTQTPSHQVTQMGQEVILRCVPISNHLYFYWYRQILGQKVEFLVSFYNNEISEKSEIFDDQFSVERPDGSNFTLKIRSTKLEDSAMYFCASSEIRYEQFFGPGTRLTVL.

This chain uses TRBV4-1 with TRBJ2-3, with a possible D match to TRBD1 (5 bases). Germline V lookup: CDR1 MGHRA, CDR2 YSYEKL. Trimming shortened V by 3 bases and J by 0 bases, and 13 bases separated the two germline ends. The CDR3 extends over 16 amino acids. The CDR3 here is CASSQQGSPSTDTQYF. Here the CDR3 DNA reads TGCGCCAGCAGCCAGCAGGGATCTCCTAGCACAGATACGCAGTATTTT.

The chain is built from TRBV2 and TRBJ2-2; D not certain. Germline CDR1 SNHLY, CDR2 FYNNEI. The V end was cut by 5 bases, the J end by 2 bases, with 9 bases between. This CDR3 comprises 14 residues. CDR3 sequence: CASSPDFNTGELFF. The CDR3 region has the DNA TGTGCCAGCAGTCCAGACTTTAACACCGGGGAGCTGTTTTTT.

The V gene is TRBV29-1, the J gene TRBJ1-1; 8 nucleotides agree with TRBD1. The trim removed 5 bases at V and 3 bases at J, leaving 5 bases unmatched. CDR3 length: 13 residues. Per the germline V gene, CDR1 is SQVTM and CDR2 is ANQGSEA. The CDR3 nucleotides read TGCAGCGTTTCCCCGACAGGGGACACTGAAGCTTTCTTT. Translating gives CSVSPTGDTEAFF.

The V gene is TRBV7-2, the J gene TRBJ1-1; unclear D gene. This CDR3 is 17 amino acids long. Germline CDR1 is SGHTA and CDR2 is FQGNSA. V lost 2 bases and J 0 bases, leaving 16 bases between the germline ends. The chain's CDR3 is CASSLRVVDKLNTEAFF. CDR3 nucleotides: TGTGCCAGCAGCTTACGTGTCGTCGACAAATTGAACACTGAAGCTTTCTTT.

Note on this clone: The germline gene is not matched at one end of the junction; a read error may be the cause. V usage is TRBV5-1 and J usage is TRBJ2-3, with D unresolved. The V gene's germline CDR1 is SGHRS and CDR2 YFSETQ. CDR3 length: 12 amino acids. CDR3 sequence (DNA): TGCGCCGGCAGCTTGAGAGGTGATACGCAGTATTTT. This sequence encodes CAGSLRGDTQYF.

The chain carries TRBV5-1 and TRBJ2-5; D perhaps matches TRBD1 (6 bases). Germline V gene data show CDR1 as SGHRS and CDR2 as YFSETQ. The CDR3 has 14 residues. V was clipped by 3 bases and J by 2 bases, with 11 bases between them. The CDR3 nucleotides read TGCGCCAGCAGCTCGACCGGGACACAAGAGACCCAGTACTTC. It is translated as CASSSTGTQETQYF.

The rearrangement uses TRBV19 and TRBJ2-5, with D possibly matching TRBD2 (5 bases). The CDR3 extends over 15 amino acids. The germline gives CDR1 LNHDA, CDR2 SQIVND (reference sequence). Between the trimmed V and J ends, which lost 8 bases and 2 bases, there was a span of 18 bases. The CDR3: CASRDGGGQQETQYF. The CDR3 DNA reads TGTGCCAGTCGTGATGGAGGTGGGCAACAAGAGACCCAGTACTTC.

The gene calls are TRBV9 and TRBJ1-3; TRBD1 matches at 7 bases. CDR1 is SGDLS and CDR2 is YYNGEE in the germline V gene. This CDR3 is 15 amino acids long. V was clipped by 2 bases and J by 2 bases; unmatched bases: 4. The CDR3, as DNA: TGTGCCAGCAGCGTCGTCGGGACAGCTGGAAACACCATATATTTT. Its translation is CASSVVGTAGNTIYF.

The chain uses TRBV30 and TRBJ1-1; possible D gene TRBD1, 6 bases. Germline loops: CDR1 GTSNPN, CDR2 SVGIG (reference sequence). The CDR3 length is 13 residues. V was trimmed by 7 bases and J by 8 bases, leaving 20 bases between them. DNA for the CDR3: TGTGCCTCACATAACAGGGCCGACCAAGAAGCTTTCTTT. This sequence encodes CASHNRADQEAFF.

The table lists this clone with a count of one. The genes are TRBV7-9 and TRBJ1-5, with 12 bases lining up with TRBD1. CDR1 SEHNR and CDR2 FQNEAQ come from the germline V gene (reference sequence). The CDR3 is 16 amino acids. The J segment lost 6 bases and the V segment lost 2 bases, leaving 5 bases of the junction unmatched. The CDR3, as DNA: TGTGCCAGCAGCTTATATGGGACAGGGGGCAGTCAGCCCCAGCATTTT. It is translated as CASSLYGTGGSQPQHF.

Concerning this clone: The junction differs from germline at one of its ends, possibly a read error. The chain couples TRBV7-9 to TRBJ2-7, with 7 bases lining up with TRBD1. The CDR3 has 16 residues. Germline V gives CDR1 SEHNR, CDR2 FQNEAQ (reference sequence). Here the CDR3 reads CSSSLRKDRSPDEQYF. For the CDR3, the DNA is TGTTCCAGCAGCTTAAGAAAGGACAGGTCCCCCGACGAGCAGTACTTC.

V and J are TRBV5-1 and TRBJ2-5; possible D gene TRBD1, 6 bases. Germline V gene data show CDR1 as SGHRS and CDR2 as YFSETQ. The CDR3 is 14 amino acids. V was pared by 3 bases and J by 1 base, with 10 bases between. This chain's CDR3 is CASSWGRAQETQYF. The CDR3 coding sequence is TGCGCCAGCAGCTGGGGGCGGGCCCAAGAGACCCAGTACTTC.

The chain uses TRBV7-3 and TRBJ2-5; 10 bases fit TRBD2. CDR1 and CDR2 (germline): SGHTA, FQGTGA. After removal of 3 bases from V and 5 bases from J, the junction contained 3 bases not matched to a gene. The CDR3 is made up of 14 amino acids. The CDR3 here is CASSFGLADETQYF. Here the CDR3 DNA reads TGTGCCAGCAGCTTCGGACTAGCGGACGAGACCCAGTACTTC.

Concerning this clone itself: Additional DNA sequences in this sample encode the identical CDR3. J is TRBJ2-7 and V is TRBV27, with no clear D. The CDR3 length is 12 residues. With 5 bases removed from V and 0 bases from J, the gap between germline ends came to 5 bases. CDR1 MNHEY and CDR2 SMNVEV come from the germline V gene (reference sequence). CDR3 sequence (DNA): TGTGCCAGCAGTAGCCGCTCCTACGAGCAGTACTTC. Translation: CASSSRSYEQYF.